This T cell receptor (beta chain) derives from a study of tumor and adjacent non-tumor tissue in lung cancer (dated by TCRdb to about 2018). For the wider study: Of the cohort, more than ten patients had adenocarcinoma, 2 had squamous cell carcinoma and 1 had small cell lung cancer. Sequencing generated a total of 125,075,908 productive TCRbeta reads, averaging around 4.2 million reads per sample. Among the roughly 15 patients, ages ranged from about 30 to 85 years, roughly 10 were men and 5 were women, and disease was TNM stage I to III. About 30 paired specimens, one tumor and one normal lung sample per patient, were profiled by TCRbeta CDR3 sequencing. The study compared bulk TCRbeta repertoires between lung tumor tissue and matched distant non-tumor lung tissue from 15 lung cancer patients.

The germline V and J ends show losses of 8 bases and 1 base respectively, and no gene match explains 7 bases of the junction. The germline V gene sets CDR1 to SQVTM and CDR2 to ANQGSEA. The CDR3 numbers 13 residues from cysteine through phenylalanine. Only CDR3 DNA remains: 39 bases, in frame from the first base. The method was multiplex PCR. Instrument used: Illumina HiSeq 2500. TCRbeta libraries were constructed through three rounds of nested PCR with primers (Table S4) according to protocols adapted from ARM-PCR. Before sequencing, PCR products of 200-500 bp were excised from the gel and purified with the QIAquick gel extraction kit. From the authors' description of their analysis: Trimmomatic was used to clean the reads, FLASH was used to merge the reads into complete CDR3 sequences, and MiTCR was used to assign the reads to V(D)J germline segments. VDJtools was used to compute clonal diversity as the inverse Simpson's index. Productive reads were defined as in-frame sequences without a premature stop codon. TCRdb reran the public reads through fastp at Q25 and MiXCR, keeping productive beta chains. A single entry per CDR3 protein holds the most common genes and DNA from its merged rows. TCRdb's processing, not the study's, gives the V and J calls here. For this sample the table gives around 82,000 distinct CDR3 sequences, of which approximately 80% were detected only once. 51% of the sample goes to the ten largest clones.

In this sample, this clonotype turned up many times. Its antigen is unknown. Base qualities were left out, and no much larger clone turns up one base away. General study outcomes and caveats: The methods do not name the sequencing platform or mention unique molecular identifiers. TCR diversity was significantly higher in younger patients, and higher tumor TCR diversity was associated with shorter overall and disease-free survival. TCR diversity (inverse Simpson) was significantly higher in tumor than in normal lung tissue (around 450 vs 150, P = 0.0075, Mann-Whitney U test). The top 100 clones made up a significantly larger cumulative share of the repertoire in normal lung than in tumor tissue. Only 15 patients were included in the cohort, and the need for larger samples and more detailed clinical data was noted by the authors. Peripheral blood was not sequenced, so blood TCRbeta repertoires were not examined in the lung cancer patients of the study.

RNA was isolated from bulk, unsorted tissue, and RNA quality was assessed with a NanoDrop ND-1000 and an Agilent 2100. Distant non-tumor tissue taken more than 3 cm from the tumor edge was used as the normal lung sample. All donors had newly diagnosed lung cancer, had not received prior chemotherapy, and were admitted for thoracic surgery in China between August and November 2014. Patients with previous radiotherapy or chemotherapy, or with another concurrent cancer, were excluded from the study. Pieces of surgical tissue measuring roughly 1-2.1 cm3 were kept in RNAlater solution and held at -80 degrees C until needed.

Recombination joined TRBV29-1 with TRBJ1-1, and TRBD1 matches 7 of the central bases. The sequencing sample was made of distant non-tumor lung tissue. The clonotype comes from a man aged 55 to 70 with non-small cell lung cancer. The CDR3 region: CSTGQDQNTEAFF. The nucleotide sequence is TGCAGCACCGGACAGGACCAGAACACTGAAGCTTTCTTT.